This entry lists 28 T cell receptor beta chains sequenced from one sample in a study of cytomegalovirus exposure and HLA in healthy donors. PCR involved 60 Vbeta and 13 Jbeta primers. The assay was immunoSEQ multiplex PCR, and TCRdb's table has in-frame clones only and misses some. This repertoire includes over 100,000 clones. Sequencing was carried out using PBMCs. Receptor source: a man in his forties in good health and CMV-seropositive.

The rearrangement uses TRBV28 and TRBJ2-2, with TRBD2 matching over 12 bases. Looked up from germline, CDR1 is MDHEN and CDR2 is SYDVKM. V shed 5 bases, J shed 4 bases, and the junction held 5 bases outside the gene matches. The length of the CDR3 is 16 residues. CDR3 region: CASSKPGLAGTGELFF. DNA of the CDR3: TGTGCCAGCAGTAAACCGGGACTAGCGGGCACCGGGGAGCTGTTTTTT.

Written as DNA, the CDR3 is TGTGCCACCAGCAGAGATCGTGGCGGCAACTATGGCTACACCTTC. This encodes CATSRDRGGNYGYTF. The chain employs TRBV15 and TRBJ1-2; unclear D gene. The ends were cut back, 0 bases at V and 2 bases at J, with 10 bases in the middle. The CDR3 contains 15 residues. Per germline, CDR1 LNHNV and CDR2 YYDKDF (reference sequence).

DNA of the CDR3: TGTGCCAGCAGCACCGGACAGGCCCGTGAAGCTTTCTTT. It specifies CASSTGQAREAFF. The rearrangement links TRBV5-4 to TRBJ1-1, with 7 bases that match TRBD1. The V gene's germline CDR1 is SGHNT and CDR2 YYREEE (reference sequence). The J segment lost 7 bases and the V segment lost 4 bases, leaving 7 bases of the junction unmatched. The length of the CDR3 is 13 residues.

The chain links TRBV5-4 to TRBJ2-7; no firm D call. V was clipped by 0 bases and J by 7 bases, with 14 bases between them. CDR1 SGHNT and CDR2 YYREEE come from the germline V gene (reference sequence). There are 14 residues in the CDR3. CDR3 residues: CASSLETGTTEQYF. Here the CDR3 DNA reads TGTGCCAGCAGCTTGGAGACCGGCACTACGGAGCAGTACTTC.

The chain combines TRBV10-3 with TRBJ1-2; TRBD1 is a possible D gene (5 bases). Trimming took 10 bases from V and 4 from J, leaving 28 bases between them. CDR3 length: 17 residues. Germline CDR1 reads ENHRY; CDR2 reads SYGVKD. The CDR3 DNA reads TGTGCCACAACCGGGCCTTCTACAGGCCCTCAGACCTATGGCTACACCTTC. Translating it yields CATTGPSTGPQTYGYTF.

The chain has TRBV10-3 and TRBJ2-3; the match to TRBD2 covers 7 bases. Looked up from germline, CDR1 is ENHRY and CDR2 is SYGVKD. V was pared by 2 bases and J by 2 bases, with 13 bases of the junction left unmatched. CDR3 length equals 18 residues. CDR3 nucleotides: TGTGCCATCAGTGAGACCCTTTTCGCTAGCGGACTCACAGATACGCAGTATTTT. Translating it yields CAISETLFASGLTDTQYF.

V and J are TRBV21-1 and TRBJ2-7; the table's D call TRBD1 went unverified against the DNA. TRBV21-1 is listed as a pseudogene. This CDR3 contains 12 residues. CDR3 bases: TGTGCCAGCAGGGGGCAGGGCCACGAGCAGTACTTC. Amino acid sequence: CASRGQGHEQYF.

The chain uses TRBV28 and TRBJ1-1; D is perhaps TRBD1 (6 bases). Germline lookup yields CDR1 MDHEN and CDR2 SYDVKM. There are 15 residues in the CDR3. The germline V and J ends were trimmed by 5 bases and 1 base, with 14 bases remaining between them. The CDR3 reads CASSPRQAANTEAFF. In DNA, the CDR3 is TGTGCCAGCAGTCCTCGACAGGCTGCGAACACTGAAGCTTTCTTT.

This chain joins TRBV5-6 and TRBJ1-5; tentative D call: TRBD1 (5 bases). The CDR3 sequence is 15 residues long. The germline gives CDR1 SGHDT, CDR2 YYEEEE. The ends were cut back, 4 bases at V and 2 bases at J, with 13 bases in the middle. The chain's CDR3 is CASSLRTRGNQPQHF. The CDR3 region has the DNA TGTGCCAGCAGCCTAAGGACACGGGGCAATCAGCCCCAGCATTTT.

J is TRBJ1-5 and V is TRBV6-5; D uncertain. Germline CDR1 is MNHEY and CDR2 is SVGAGI. This CDR3 has 15 amino acids. Deletions cut 0 bases from V and 4 bases from J, with 10 bases between. CDR3 amino acids: CASSYSTAENQPQHF. The CDR3 nucleotides read TGTGCCAGCAGTTACTCGACGGCGGAGAATCAGCCCCAGCATTTT.

The genes are TRBV2 and TRBJ2-2, with a weak D call TRBD1 (6 bases). V lost 6 bases and J 5 bases, leaving 10 bases between the germline ends. The germline V gene encodes CDR1 SNHLY and CDR2 FYNNEI. This CDR3 region has 13 residues. The CDR3 DNA follows: TGTGCCAGCAGAGAACAGGGAACCGGGGAGCTGTTTTTT. The encoded protein is CASREQGTGELFF.

V is TRBV10-1 and J is TRBJ2-3; the D gene is possibly TRBD1 (5 bases). Germline lookup yields CDR1 WNHNN and CDR2 SYGVQD (reference sequence). Trimming removed 4 bases at V and 1 base at J, with 12 bases between. This CDR3 has 15 residues. CDR3 DNA sequence: TGCGCCAGCAGTGCAACCAGACAGCGCACAGATACGCAGTATTTT. Residues: CASSATRQRTDTQYF.

J is TRBJ2-3 and V is TRBV15; D is possibly TRBD2 (5 bases). With 0 bases removed from V and 5 bases from J, the gap between germline ends came to 12 bases. This CDR3 contains 15 residues. Looked up from germline, CDR1 is LNHNV and CDR2 is YYDKDF (reference sequence). The CDR3 loop is CATSRELAVRDTQYF. The CDR3 DNA is TGTGCCACCAGCAGAGAGCTAGCAGTAAGAGATACGCAGTATTTT. The whole variable domain, remainder taken from reference TRBV15 and TRBJ2-3, is DAMVIQNPRYQVTQFGKPVTLSCSQTLNHNVMYWYQQKSSQAPKLLFHYYDKDFNNEADTPDNFQSRRPNTSFCFLDIRSPGLGDTAMYLCATSRELAVRDTQYFGPGTRLTVL.

The genes are TRBV6-5 and TRBJ1-1; perhaps TRBD1 as D (5 bases). Germline assignment: CDR1 MNHEY and CDR2 SVGAGI. V gave up 7 bases and J gave up 6 bases, with 15 bases separating them. CDR3 length: 13 residues. The CDR3 protein is CASKEGRGSEAFF. CDR3 nucleotide sequence: TGTGCCAGCAAGGAGGGGAGAGGGTCTGAAGCTTTCTTT.

The chain employs TRBV5-1 and TRBJ2-1, with 8 bases aligning to TRBD2. The CDR3 is 15 amino acids. The germline V gene encodes CDR1 SGHRS and CDR2 YFSETQ. The J segment lost 5 bases and the V segment lost 1 base, leaving 5 bases of the junction unmatched. The CDR3 spells CASSLLVTSDNEQFF. The CDR3 DNA follows: TGCGCCAGCAGCTTGCTTGTGACTAGCGACAATGAGCAGTTCTTC.

The CDR3 nucleotides read TGTGCCAGCAGCTTAGTTTTAGTCTACGAGCAGTACTTC. Amino acids: CASSLVLVYEQYF. This rearrangement joins TRBV7-2 to TRBJ2-7; D gene unclear. V lost 1 base, J lost 3 bases, and 7 bases lay in between. CDR1 is SGHTA, CDR2 FQGNSA, per germline. The CDR3 extends over 13 amino acids.

DNA of the CDR3: TGTGCCAGCAGCTGGGCCCTGGCCGGAAACACCATATATTTT. Protein sequence: CASSWALAGNTIYF. The chain links TRBV6-5 to TRBJ1-3; D uncertain. Germline loops: CDR1 MNHEY, CDR2 SVGAGI. The CDR3 consists of 14 residues. Between the trimmed V and J ends, which lost 6 bases and 4 bases, there was a span of 13 bases.

The chain employs TRBV28 and TRBJ1-5; maybe TRBD1 (6 bases). V lost 7 bases, J lost 3 bases, and 13 bases lay in between. The germline V gene encodes CDR1 MDHEN and CDR2 SYDVKM. The CDR3 length is 14 residues. The CDR3: CASTLGQFNQPQHF. In DNA form, the CDR3 reads TGTGCCAGCACCCTAGGACAGTTCAATCAGCCCCAGCATTTT. Full variable domain (remainder filled in from reference TRBV28 and TRBJ1-5): DVKVTQSSRYLVKRTGEKVFLECVQDMDHENMFWYRQDPGLGLRLIYFSYDVKMKEKGDIPEGYSVSREKKERFSLILESASTNQTSMYLCASTLGQFNQPQHFGDGTRLSIL.

The gene calls are TRBV30 and TRBJ2-5; D may be TRBD2 (5 bases). Trimming shortened V by 0 bases and J by 4 bases, and 9 bases separated the two germline ends. CDR1 and CDR2 (germline): GTSNPN, SVGIG (reference sequence). This CDR3 region has 13 residues. CDR3 nucleotides: TGTGCCTGGAGTGTAATCGGGGTAGAGACCCAGTACTTC. It encodes CAWSVIGVETQYF.

The chain uses TRBV29-1 and TRBJ1-1; 7 bases map to TRBD1. Unmatched junction bases numbered 5, after V lost 0 bases and J lost 1 base. Germline CDR1 is SQVTM and CDR2 is ANQGSEA. CDR3 length: 15 residues. CDR3 DNA sequence: TGCAGCGTTGAAGACTTGAACAGGGGGAACACTGAAGCTTTCTTT. Amino acids: CSVEDLNRGNTEAFF.

In nucleotides, the CDR3 is TGTGCCAGTAGCCGACGCGGGACTAGCGGGACCGGTTTCCCAGATACGCAGTATTTT. It specifies CASSRRGTSGTGFPDTQYF. V and J are TRBV19 and TRBJ2-3; 13 nucleotides match TRBD2. Trimming at V came to 6 bases and at J to 4 bases, leaving 16 bases not matched to a gene. The CDR3 consists of 19 residues. The germline CDR1 and CDR2 sequences are LNHDA and SQIVND (reference sequence).

The V gene is TRBV15, the J gene TRBJ2-7; D might be TRBD2 (5 bases). Between the trimmed V and J ends, which lost 1 base and 7 bases, there was a span of 17 bases. The length of the CDR3 is 15 residues. CDR1 and CDR2 from the germline V gene are LNHNV and YYDKDF (reference sequence). CDR3 sequence (DNA): TGTGCCACCAGCAGAGTCGTTAGCGTCGGTCGGGAGCAGTACTTC. Its protein is CATSRVVSVGREQYF.

V gene TRBV19 combines with J gene TRBJ2-5; 10 bases fit TRBD1. Germline CDR1 reads LNHDA; CDR2 reads SQIVND (reference sequence). The V segment lost 4 bases and the J segment 4 bases; nucleotides outside the gene matches: 9. This CDR3 spans 16 amino acids. CDR3 DNA sequence: TGTGCCAGTAGTAGGGAAGGACAGGGGGTAGGAGAGACCCAGTACTTC. This encodes CASSREGQGVGETQYF.

The chain employs TRBV19 and TRBJ2-1; no reliable D call. V was clipped by 3 bases and J by 0 bases, with 12 bases between them. Germline V gene data show CDR1 as LNHDA and CDR2 as SQIVND (reference sequence). This CDR3 is built from 16 residues. The CDR3 reads CASSMIGWNSYNEQFF. In DNA form, the CDR3 reads TGTGCCAGTAGTATGATCGGGTGGAACTCCTACAATGAGCAGTTCTTC.

To note about this clone: Its ends do not fully match the called genes, so a read error is possible. V usage is TRBV7-2 and J usage is TRBJ2-7; TRBD2 is a possible D gene (6 bases). Germline CDR1 and CDR2: SGHTA and FQGNSA. The CDR3 is made up of 12 amino acids. The CDR3 DNA is TGTGCCAGCAGCATAAGGACCGGGAGCCCTAACTTC. Amino acids: CASSIRTGSPNF.

The chain is built from TRBV7-9 and TRBJ1-2; D might be TRBD1 (6 bases). V was clipped by 4 bases and J by 4 bases, with 13 bases between them. Germline-derived CDR1 and CDR2 are SEHNR and FQNEAQ (reference sequence). The CDR3 sequence is 14 residues long. For the CDR3, the DNA is TGTGCCAGCAGCTACAGGGTTGGAAGCTATGGCTACACCTTC. This translates into CASSYRVGSYGYTF.

The chain employs TRBV25-1 and TRBJ1-2, with D perhaps matching TRBD1 (6 bases). CDR1 is MGHDK, CDR2 SYGVNS, per germline. V was clipped by 4 bases and J by 6 bases, with 9 bases between them. The CDR3 runs 12 residues. The chain's CDR3 is CASSVRTDGYTF. For the CDR3, the DNA is TGTGCCAGCAGTGTACGGACAGATGGCTACACCTTC.

This rearrangement joins TRBV30 to TRBJ2-2, with 9 positions matching TRBD1. The CDR3 is made up of 16 amino acids. V was pared by 0 bases and J by 3 bases, with 5 bases of the junction left unmatched. Germline loops: CDR1 GTSNPN, CDR2 SVGIG (reference sequence). In DNA form, the CDR3 reads TGTGCCTGGAGTGTGAGGACAGGGGTCTACACCGGGGAGCTGTTTTTT. Translation: CAWSVRTGVYTGELFF.